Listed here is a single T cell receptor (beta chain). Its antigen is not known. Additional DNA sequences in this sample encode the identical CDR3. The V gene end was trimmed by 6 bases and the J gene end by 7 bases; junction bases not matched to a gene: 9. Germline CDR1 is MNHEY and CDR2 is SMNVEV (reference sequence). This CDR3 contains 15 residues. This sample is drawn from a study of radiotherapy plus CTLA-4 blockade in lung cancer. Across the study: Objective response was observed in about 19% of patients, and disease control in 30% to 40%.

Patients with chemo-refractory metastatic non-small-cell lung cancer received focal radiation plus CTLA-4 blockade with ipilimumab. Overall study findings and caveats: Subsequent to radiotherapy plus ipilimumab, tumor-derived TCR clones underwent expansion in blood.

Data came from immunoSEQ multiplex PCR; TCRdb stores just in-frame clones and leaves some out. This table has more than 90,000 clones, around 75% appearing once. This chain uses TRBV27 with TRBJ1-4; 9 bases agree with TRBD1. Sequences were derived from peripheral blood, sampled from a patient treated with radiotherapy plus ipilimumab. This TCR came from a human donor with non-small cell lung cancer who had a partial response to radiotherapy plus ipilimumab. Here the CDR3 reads CASSLKGQGGEKLFF. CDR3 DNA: TGTGCCAGCAGCCTGAAGGGACAGGGAGGTGAAAAACTGTTTTTT.